Here is one T cell receptor (beta chain) with its context. The data are from a study of blood T cell repertoires in COVID-19. Study summary: Samples representing acute and convalescent COVID-19 were sourced from the United States, Italy and Spain.

Using immunoSEQ multiplex PCR, the repertoire was profiled, and TCRdb retains in-frame clones only, with some absent. Of about 170,000 clones in the sample, 70% to 90% were seen once. This CDR3 region has 13 residues. CDR1 and CDR2 (germline): SGHRS, YFSETQ. Trimming left V 6 bases short and J 3 bases short, with 12 bases between. This study enrolled people aged 18 to 89 from approximately 24 US geographic areas. In Cohort 3, a recovered donor had either two negative PCRs, clearance, or symptom resolution. The source is a woman aged 45 to 65 who had recovered from COVID-19. This rearrangement joins TRBV5-1 to TRBJ2-5; D possibly corresponds to TRBD2 (6 bases). The sequencing input was PBMCs or T cells enriched from blood (not recorded which). The CDR3 sequence: CASMVGGEETQYF. The CDR3 DNA reads TGCGCCAGCATGGTGGGAGGTGAAGAGACCCAGTACTTC. Looking up the rest from reference TRBV5-1 and TRBJ2-5 gives the full variable domain: KAGVTQTPRYLIKTRGQQVTLSCSPISGHRSVSWYQQTPGQGLQFLFEYFSETQRNKGNFPGRFSGRQFSNSRSEMNVSTLELGDSALYLCASMVGGEETQYFGPGTRLLVL.